This TCR beta chain was captured in a study of cytomegalovirus exposure and HLA in healthy donors. The study's findings and limits: Some public TCRs appeared in many individuals, while most sequences were rare. The tendency of first-cohort TCR clusters to co-occur in the 120 or so validation repertoires was the finding of a later analysis.

On this clone: What it binds is unknown.

The donors were in the approximately 120-subject validation cohort; that cohort was separate from the roughly 700-subject first cohort. Assay: immunoSEQ multiplex PCR; the TCRdb copy retains only in-frame clones and omits some. The sample comprises about 240,000 clones, roughly 89% of which are singletons, and about 2.5% rests with the top ten. CDR3 length: 14 residues. Germline CDR1 and CDR2: SEHNR and FQNEAQ (reference sequence). Trimming pared 1 base from V and 0 bases from J, leaving 7 bases between. This TCR came from a man younger than 30 in good health and CMV-seronegative. The genes are TRBV7-9 and TRBJ2-7; a possible D gene is TRBD1 (6 bases). What was sequenced was PBMCs. CDR3 DNA: TGTGCCAGCAGCTTAGGGACAGACTCCTACGAGCAGTACTTC. It is translated as CASSLGTDSYEQYF.